Presented here are 29 T cell receptor beta chains from one specimen sequenced in a study of blood T cell repertoires in COVID-19. Libraries were prepared by immunoSEQ multiplex PCR; TCRdb keeps only in-frame clonotypes and omits some of them. The sample lists 100,000 to 150,000 clones, about nine tenths occurring once. Sequenced material: peripheral blood. The receptors were sampled from a man aged 60 to 75 with COVID-19, enrolled during active disease.

The chain joins TRBV5-4 to TRBJ1-4; D perhaps matches TRBD1 (6 bases). Germline CDR1 SGHNT, CDR2 YYREEE (reference sequence). The CDR3 spans 14 residues. V lost 1 base, J lost 7 bases, and 11 bases lay in between. CDR3 amino acids: CASSLQGRVEKLFF. The DNA of the CDR3 is TGTGCCAGCAGCTTGCAGGGGCGGGTTGAAAAACTGTTTTTT.

The chain carries TRBV11-2 and TRBJ2-1; possibly TRBD2 for D (6 bases). Germline V CDR1 and CDR2: SGHAT, FQNNGV. This CDR3 comprises 16 residues. V was cut by 5 bases and J by 0 bases, with 14 bases left in between. This CDR3 reads CASSPGDLNSYNEQFF. The DNA of the CDR3 is TGTGCCAGCAGCCCGGGGGACCTCAACTCCTACAATGAGCAGTTCTTC.

This clone came up a few times. The rearrangement uses TRBV19 and TRBJ2-7; 10 bases are a match to TRBD2. This CDR3 region has 14 residues. Per germline, CDR1 LNHDA and CDR2 SQIVND (reference sequence). V was clipped by 11 bases and J by 2 bases; unmatched bases: 9. The chain's CDR3 is CAQRRAGGPYEQYF. The DNA for the CDR3 is TGTGCCCAACGACGAGCGGGAGGGCCCTACGAGCAGTACTTC.

The rearrangement links TRBV30 to TRBJ2-2, with 7 bases matching TRBD2. The CDR3 totals 16 residues. The ends lost 3 bases at V and 0 bases at J; junction bases unmatched: 7. Germline CDR1 is GTSNPN and CDR2 is SVGIG (reference sequence). Here the CDR3 DNA reads TGTGCCTGGAGCGGCGAAGGACTAGCGAACACCGGGGAGCTGTTTTTT. Translating gives CAWSGEGLANTGELFF.

The rearrangement joins TRBV10-2 to TRBJ1-3; D call uncertain. CDR3 size: 15 residues. Germline V gene lookup returns CDR1 WSHSY and CDR2 SAAADI. V lost 0 bases and J 2 bases, leaving 8 bases between the germline ends. The CDR3 here is CASSESDSPGNTIYF. CDR3 sequence (DNA): TGCGCCAGCAGTGAGTCGGACTCGCCTGGAAACACCATATATTTT.

This chain connects TRBV28 to TRBJ2-3; 7 positions agree with TRBD2. The V gene end was trimmed by 3 bases and the J gene end by 5 bases; junction bases not matched to a gene: 5. This CDR3 has 14 amino acids. Germline V gene data show CDR1 as MDHEN and CDR2 as SYDVKM. CDR3 sequence reads: CASSLGRVGDTQYF. The CDR3 DNA sequence: TGTGCCAGCAGTTTGGGGAGGGTAGGAGATACGCAGTATTTT.

This clone appeared a single time. The rearrangement joins TRBV5-3 to TRBJ1-3, with 9 nucleotides matching TRBD1. TRBV5-3 is given ORF status, its function remaining uncertain. The CDR3 has 18 residues. With V trimmed by 4 bases and J by 2 bases, 13 bases remained unmatched. In DNA, the CDR3 is TGTGCCAGAAGCCCATGGGACAGGGATAAGTATACTGGAAACACCATATATTTT. Translated, it gives CARSPWDRDKYTGNTIYF.

V usage is TRBV7-6 and J usage is TRBJ2-5, with D perhaps matching TRBD2 (5 bases). V was trimmed by 2 bases and J by 4 bases, leaving 5 bases between them. The CDR3 runs to 12 residues. Germline lookup yields CDR1 SGHVS and CDR2 FNYEAQ. CDR3 in DNA: TGTGCCAGCAGCTTACGGGGAGAGACCCAGTACTTC. It encodes CASSLRGETQYF.

The chain couples TRBV6-1 to TRBJ1-1; possible D gene TRBD1, 5 bases. Germline V gene lookup returns CDR1 MNHNS and CDR2 SASEGT. The CDR3 runs 14 residues. V lost 2 bases and J 5 bases, leaving 12 bases between the germline ends. The CDR3 bases are TGTGCCAGCAGTGAATCCCAGGGCTTTACTGAAGCTTTCTTT. This encodes CASSESQGFTEAFF.

The CDR3, as DNA: TGTGCCAGCAGTTCGCCGACAGGGTATAATGAGCAGTTCTTC. Translation: CASSSPTGYNEQFF. The chain is built from TRBV27 and TRBJ2-1, with TRBD1 matching over 7 bases. V dropped 4 bases and J dropped 7; count of bases not matched to a gene: 7. Looked up from germline, CDR1 is MNHEY and CDR2 is SMNVEV (reference sequence). The CDR3 covers 14 residues.

This chain links TRBV6-2 or TRBV6-3 with TRBJ1-1; 9 nucleotides line up with TRBD1. The CDR3 length is 15 residues. V was clipped by 2 bases and J by 1 base; unmatched bases: 2. Per germline, CDR1 MNHEY and CDR2 SVGEGT. CDR3 DNA sequence: TGTGCCAGCAGTTACGGACAGGGGAGGAACACTGAAGCTTTCTTT. This sequence encodes CASSYGQGRNTEAFF.

This clone showed up just a few times. The chain couples TRBV4-1 to TRBJ1-4; D is uncertain. Trimming removed 6 bases at V and 5 bases at J, with 10 bases between. Germline V gene lookup returns CDR1 MGHRA and CDR2 YSYEKL. The CDR3 loop spans 13 amino acids. DNA of the CDR3: TGCGCCAGCAGTATACTGTTGAATGAAAAACTGTTTTTT. It specifies CASSILLNEKLFF.

The V gene is TRBV9, the J gene TRBJ1-2, with D tentatively TRBD1 (5 bases). Germline CDR1 is SGDLS and CDR2 is YYNGEE. The length of the CDR3 is 17 residues. The V gene lost 4 bases and the J gene lost 1 base, with 20 bases spanning the gap. CDR3 sequence: CASSHPGRAGVNYGYTF. The CDR3 DNA reads as TGTGCCAGCAGCCACCCTGGCAGGGCTGGGGTTAACTATGGCTACACCTTC.

The chain recombines TRBV7-2 with TRBJ2-7, with a possible D match to TRBD2 (6 bases). Germline lookup yields CDR1 SGHTA and CDR2 FQGNSA. CDR3 size: 14 residues. Trimming cost V 5 bases and J 0 bases, with 11 bases left between them. CDR3 sequence reads: CASSPRGSSYEQYF. CDR3 nucleotide sequence: TGTGCCAGCAGCCCCCGGGGGAGCTCCTACGAGCAGTACTTC.

Only one count was recorded for this clone. The chain combines TRBV5-1 with TRBJ2-3; tentative D call: TRBD1 (5 bases). Trimming removed 0 bases from V and 2 bases from J, with 7 bases in between. Looked up from germline, CDR1 is SGHRS and CDR2 is YFSETQ. There are 14 residues in the CDR3. CDR3 DNA sequence: TGCGCCAGCAGCTTGGCAGGGATCACAGATACGCAGTATTTT. This sequence encodes CASSLAGITDTQYF.

The V call is TRBV19, the J call TRBJ2-1, with D perhaps TRBD2 (5 bases). Looked up from germline, CDR1 is LNHDA and CDR2 is SQIVND (reference sequence). V shed 3 bases and J shed 0 bases, with 9 bases lying between them. CDR3 length: 15 amino acids. In nucleotides, the CDR3 is TGTGCCAGTAGTATGGAGGTAGTCTCCTACAATGAGCAGTTCTTC. Translation gives CASSMEVVSYNEQFF.

This sequence joins TRBV5-5 and TRBJ2-1; 10 bases match TRBD1. The CDR3 extends over 16 amino acids. V gave up 1 base and J gave up 2 bases; unmatched junction bases: 3. Germline assignment: CDR1 SGHKS and CDR2 YYEKEE (reference sequence). CDR3 nucleotides: TGTGCCAGCAGCTTGCCGGACAGGGGGACCTACAATGAGCAGTTCTTC. It yields the protein CASSLPDRGTYNEQFF.

V gene TRBV7-3 combines with J gene TRBJ1-1, with 7 bases fitting TRBD1. The CDR3 extends over 14 amino acids. The V gene's germline CDR1 is SGHTA and CDR2 FQGTGA. The V gene end was trimmed by 5 bases and the J gene end by 4 bases; junction bases not matched to a gene: 7. The CDR3 bases are TGTGCCAGCAGCCCTACAGGGGTTGGCACTGAAGCTTTCTTT. Its translation: CASSPTGVGTEAFF.

The gene calls are TRBV5-1 and TRBJ2-7, with D unclear. CDR3 length: 13 amino acids. Germline V gene data show CDR1 as SGHRS and CDR2 as YFSETQ. V lost 4 bases to trimming and J lost 3 bases, with 11 bases between them. The CDR3 is CASSDTTLYEQYF. DNA for the CDR3: TGCGCCAGCAGCGACACCACCCTCTACGAGCAGTACTTC.

This clone was observed a few times. The chain carries TRBV29-1 and TRBJ2-1, with TRBD1 identical over 7 bases. Looked up from germline, CDR1 is SQVTM and CDR2 is ANQGSEA. V shed 8 bases, J shed 3 bases, and the junction held 4 bases outside the gene matches. The CDR3 is 12 amino acids. The CDR3 nucleotides read TGCAGCACAGGACAGGACTACAATGAGCAGTTCTTC. Translation: CSTGQDYNEQFF.

The rearrangement uses TRBV14 and TRBJ2-1; TRBD2 aligns across 10 bases. From germline, CDR1 is SGHDN and CDR2 FVKESK. After removal of 0 bases from V and 10 bases from J, the junction contained 6 bases not matched to a gene. The CDR3 totals 15 residues. DNA for the CDR3: TGTGCCAGCAGCCAAGAACTAAGCGGGAGGGAGGAGCAGTTCTTC. Translating it yields CASSQELSGREEQFF.

This clone showed up just once. The J gene is TRBJ2-3, the V gene TRBV27, with D tentatively TRBD2 (5 bases). The CDR3 loop spans 16 amino acids. The germline V and J ends were trimmed by 2 bases and 3 bases, with 15 bases remaining between them. Germline V gene lookup returns CDR1 MNHEY and CDR2 SMNVEV (reference sequence). CDR3 region: CASSLRLARETDTQYF. The CDR3 DNA reads TGTGCCAGCAGTTTAAGGCTAGCAAGGGAAACAGATACGCAGTATTTT.

V gene TRBV10-3 combines with J gene TRBJ1-4; TRBD1 might be the D (6 bases). The CDR3 totals 15 residues. Germline CDR1 and CDR2: ENHRY and SYGVKD. V was trimmed by 4 bases and J by 0 bases, leaving 9 bases between them. Here the CDR3 reads CAISAGTTTNEKLFF. The DNA of the CDR3 is TGTGCCATCAGTGCTGGGACAACAACTAATGAAAAACTGTTTTTT.

This chain links TRBV3-1 (or the pseudogene TRBV3-2) with TRBJ2-4, with unresolved D. CDR3 length: 14 residues. The V end lost 8 bases, the J end lost 0 bases, and 11 bases lay between the germline ends. CDR1 LGHDT and CDR2 YNNKEL come from the germline V gene (reference sequence). This CDR3 is CASPAALAKNIQYF. The CDR3 nucleotides read TGTGCCAGCCCGGCGGCCCTAGCCAAAAACATTCAGTACTTC.

The V call is TRBV6-6, the J call TRBJ1-3; 7 nucleotides agree with TRBD1. The germline gives CDR1 MNHNY, CDR2 SVGAGI (reference sequence). CDR3 length: 14 amino acids. J gave up 4 bases and V 7 bases, and 7 bases lay outside the gene matches. CDR3 nucleotide sequence: TGTGCCAGCAAAAAACAGGGGACAGGAAACACCATATATTTT. Its protein product is CASKKQGTGNTIYF.

DNA of the CDR3: TGTGCCAGTCAGGGTGCAACTAATGAAAAACTGTTTTTT. Its translation: CASQGATNEKLFF. The chain has TRBV2 and TRBJ1-4, with D possibly matching TRBD1 (5 bases). The CDR3 contains 13 residues. Germline values: CDR1 SNHLY, CDR2 FYNNEI. Trimming took 9 bases from V and 0 from J, leaving 8 bases between them.

The chain employs TRBV25-1 and TRBJ1-3; TRBD1 matches at 9 bases. Germline values: CDR1 MGHDK, CDR2 SYGVNS. The junction had 14 bases not matched to a gene; V was cut back by 8 bases and J by 0 bases. The CDR3 is 18 amino acids. In DNA form, the CDR3 reads TGTGCCAGCTTTCAACCTTACAGGGGGCTGATCTCTGGAAACACCATATATTTT. This encodes CASFQPYRGLISGNTIYF.

The rearrangement uses TRBV11-2 and TRBJ2-3, with D unresolved. This CDR3 has 14 amino acids. The ends were cut back, 5 bases at V and 4 bases at J, with 13 bases in the middle. The germline CDR1 and CDR2 sequences are SGHAT and FQNNGV. As DNA, the CDR3 is TGTGCCAGCAGCAATAGCCCCTCCCCAGATACGCAGTATTTT. This sequence encodes CASSNSPSPDTQYF. Full variable domain (outside the CDR3, taken from reference TRBV11-2 and TRBJ2-3): EAGVAQSPRYKIIEKRQSVAFWCNPISGHATLYWYQQILGQGPKLLIQFQNNGVVDDSQLPKDRFSAERLKGVDSTLKIQPAKLEDSAVYLCASSNSPSPDTQYFGPGTRLTVL.

The V call is TRBV18, the J call TRBJ2-7; 11 bases are a match to TRBD1. The CDR3 runs 14 residues. Looked up from germline, CDR1 is KGHSH and CDR2 is LQKENI. V lost 5 bases to trimming and J lost 3 bases; unmatched junction nucleotides: 3. The CDR3: CASSTGTGGYEQYF. The CDR3 DNA sequence: TGTGCCAGCTCAACAGGGACAGGGGGCTACGAGCAGTACTTC.